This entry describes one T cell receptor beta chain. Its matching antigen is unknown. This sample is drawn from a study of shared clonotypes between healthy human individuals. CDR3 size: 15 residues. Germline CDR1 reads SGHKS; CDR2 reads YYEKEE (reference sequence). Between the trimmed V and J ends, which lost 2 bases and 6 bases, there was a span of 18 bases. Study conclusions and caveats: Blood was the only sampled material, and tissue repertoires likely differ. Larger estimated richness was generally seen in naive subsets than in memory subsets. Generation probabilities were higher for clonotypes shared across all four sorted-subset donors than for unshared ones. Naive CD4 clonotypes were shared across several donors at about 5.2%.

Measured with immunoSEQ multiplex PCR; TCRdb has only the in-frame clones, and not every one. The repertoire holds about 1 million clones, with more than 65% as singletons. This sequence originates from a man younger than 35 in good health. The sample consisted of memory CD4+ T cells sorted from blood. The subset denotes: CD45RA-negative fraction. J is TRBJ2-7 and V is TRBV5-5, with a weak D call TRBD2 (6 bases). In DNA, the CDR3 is TGTGCCAGCAGCTTACAGGCGGGACCCCCTGGCGAGCAGTACTTC. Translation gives CASSLQAGPPGEQYF.